A selection of T cell receptor beta chains follows, all from one sample in a study of blood T cell repertoires in COVID-19. Libraries were prepared by immunoSEQ multiplex PCR; TCRdb keeps only in-frame clonotypes and omits some of them. The sample comprises roughly 400,000 clones, 75% to 90% of which are singletons, and around 1.1% rests with the top ten. The sequenced material came from PBMCs or T cells enriched from blood (not recorded which). These receptors originate from a man aged 30 to 45 who had recovered from COVID-19. Each CDR3 is given with its conserved first and last residue. Fields, in order: V gene, clone size, D gene, J gene, CDR3 protein, CDR3 DNA. D genes are given only for firm matches. Expanded clones are given a class, and other clones once, few, many or no size at all.

>TRBV18|NA|NA|TRBJ2-5
CASSAGQRETQYF
TGTGCCAGCTCAGCAGGACAACGGGAGACCCAGTACTTC
>TRBV28|NA|TRBD1|TRBJ1-2
CASRTGGAYGYTF
TGTGCCAGCCGGACAGGGGGGGCCTATGGCTACACCTTC
>TRBV3-1/TRBV3-2|few|NA|TRBJ2-2
CASNRGQTNTGELFF
TGTGCCAGCAACCGCGGACAGACGAACACCGGGGAGCTGTTTTTT
>TRBV12-3/TRBV12-4|NA|NA|TRBJ1-2
CASSTDKLYGYTF
TGTGCCAGCAGTACCGACAAGCTCTATGGCTACACCTTC
>TRBV2|NA|NA|TRBJ1-5
CASSLRGAQPQHF
TGTGCCAGCAGCCTTCGGGGGGCTCAGCCCCAGCATTTT
>TRBV7-2|NA|NA|TRBJ2-7
CASSWGPGYYEQYF
TGTGCCAGCAGCTGGGGGCCGGGCTACTACGAGCAGTACTTC
>TRBV27|NA|TRBD1|TRBJ1-4
CASSFLDRVNEKLFF
TGTGCCAGCAGTTTCCTTGACAGGGTTAATGAAAAACTGTTTTTT
>TRBV12-3/TRBV12-4|NA|NA|TRBJ1-4
CASSHSREKLFF
TGTGCCAGCAGCCACTCACGTGAGAAACTGTTTTTT
>TRBV7-2|NA|TRBD2|TRBJ2-7
CASSLQLAGVEQYF
TGTGCCAGCAGCTTACAACTAGCGGGAGTCGAGCAGTACTTC
>TRBV7-9|few|TRBD1|TRBJ2-7
CASSPTGGLSYEQYF
TGTGCCAGCAGCCCGACAGGGGGCCTCTCCTACGAGCAGTACTTC
>TRBV28|NA|NA|TRBJ1-5
CAATSGSLQPQHF
TGTGCCGCAACCTCAGGGTCCCTTCAGCCCCAGCATTTT
>TRBV6-5|NA|TRBD1|TRBJ2-5
CASRDRVLQETQYF
TGTGCCAGCAGAGACAGGGTACTTCAAGAGACCCAGTACTTC
>TRBV5-1|NA|NA|TRBJ2-5
CASSLDGARQETQYF
TGCGCCAGCAGCTTGGATGGAGCTAGGCAAGAGACCCAGTACTTC
>TRBV5-6|NA|NA|TRBJ2-7
CASTMIHSYEQYF
TGTGCCAGCACCATGATACACTCCTACGAGCAGTACTTC
>TRBV12-3/TRBV12-4|NA|NA|TRBJ2-3
CASKPTTDTQYF
TGTGCCAGCAAACCGACTACAGATACGCAGTATTTT
>TRBV18|NA|NA|TRBJ2-7
CASSPPSLNEKYF
TGTGCCAGCTCACCTCCATCTCTTAACGAGAAGTACTTC
>TRBV11-3|NA|TRBD2|TRBJ2-3
CASSCPGLASHADTQYF
TGTGCCAGCAGCTGTCCGGGACTAGCGTCCCACGCAGATACGCAGTATTTT
>TRBV28|NA|TRBD2|TRBJ2-1
CASRVAGGYEQFF
TGTGCCAGCAGAGTAGCGGGAGGGTACGAGCAGTTCTTC
>TRBV7-8|NA|NA|TRBJ2-7
CASSPRSYEQYF
TGTGCCAGCAGCCCCCGGAGCTACGAGCAGTACTTC
>TRBV11-3|NA|TRBD2|TRBJ2-1
CASSLAASGSTYNEQFF
TGTGCCAGCAGCTTAGCTGCTAGCGGGAGTACCTACAATGAGCAGTTCTTC
>TRBV5-1|NA|TRBD1|TRBJ2-7
CASSLVSGQGWAIERHEQYF
TGCGCCAGCAGCTTGGTTTCCGGACAGGGTTGGGCTATCGAGAGGCACGAGCAGTACTTC
>TRBV7-9|NA|NA|TRBJ1-5
CASSQDGGQPQHF
TGTGCCAGCAGCCAGGACGGGGGTCAGCCCCAGCATTTT
>TRBV27|once|NA|TRBJ2-3
CASSFQRPSTDTQYF
TGTGCCAGCAGTTTCCAGCGACCTAGCACAGATACGCAGTATTTT
>TRBV30|NA|NA|TRBJ1-6
CAWKITGINSPLHF
TGTGCCTGGAAGATTACAGGGATTAATTCACCCCTCCACTTT
>TRBV28|NA|TRBD2|TRBJ2-7
CASSRGGSYEQYF
TGTGCCAGCAGCCGCGGGGGATCCTACGAGCAGTACTTC
>TRBV13|NA|TRBD2|TRBJ2-1
CASSLYSGRSVPYNEQFF
TGTGCCAGCAGCTTATATAGCGGGAGGTCGGTACCCTACAATGAGCAGTTCTTC
>TRBV5-1|NA|NA|TRBJ1-1
CASSSLGTENTEAFF
TGCGCCAGCAGCTCCCTTGGAACAGAAAACACTGAAGCTTTCTTT
>TRBV7-9|NA|NA|TRBJ1-6
CASSYGPSPLHF
TGTGCCAGCAGCTATGGCCCTTCACCCCTCCACTTT
>TRBV2|NA|NA|TRBJ2-4
CATGGRGTKNIQYF
TGTGCCACCGGGGGCAGGGGGACCAAAAACATTCAGTACTTC
>TRBV28|NA|NA|TRBJ1-2
CASSLGQPPSGYTF
TGTGCCAGCAGTTTAGGACAGCCACCGAGCGGCTACACCTTC
>TRBV28|NA|NA|TRBJ1-2
CASSLQGYGYTF
TGTGCCAGCAGTTTACAGGGTTATGGCTACACCTTC
>TRBV29-1|NA|NA|TRBJ2-2
CSVETLSAGELFF
TGCAGCGTTGAAACGCTGTCGGCCGGGGAGCTGTTTTTT
>TRBV29-1|once|NA|TRBJ1-1
CSVGAGAGAFF
TGCAGCGTTGGGGCGGGGGCAGGAGCTTTCTTT
>TRBV30|NA|TRBD1|TRBJ1-2
CAWEGTGGAYGYTF
TGTGCCTGGGAAGGGACAGGGGGGGCCTATGGCTACACCTTC
>TRBV6-5|NA|TRBD1|TRBJ1-2
CASSGGQGAYGYTF
TGTGCCAGCAGCGGGGGACAGGGTGCCTATGGCTACACCTTC
>TRBV7-2|NA|TRBD2|TRBJ2-1
CASSLLLAGGPNNEQFF
TGTGCCAGCAGCTTACTCCTAGCGGGAGGGCCAAACAATGAGCAGTTCTTC
>TRBV5-1|NA|NA|TRBJ1-5
CASSLATNQPQHF
TGCGCCAGCAGCCTAGCAACAAATCAGCCCCAGCATTTT
>TRBV9|NA|TRBD1|TRBJ2-1
CASSVTTGTLNEQFF
TGTGCCAGCAGCGTAACGACAGGGACGCTGAATGAGCAGTTCTTC
>TRBV10-1|NA|TRBD2|TRBJ2-1
CASSFLAGGFNEQFF
TGCGCCAGCAGTTTCCTAGCGGGAGGGTTCAATGAGCAGTTCTTC
>TRBV2|NA|TRBD1|TRBJ2-7
CASSSDRGAWQYF
TGTGCCAGCAGTTCAGACAGGGGAGCATGGCAGTACTTC
>TRBV10-3|NA|NA|TRBJ2-3
CAIGSGLKLTDTQYF
TGTGCCATCGGTTCGGGACTGAAGCTCACAGATACGCAGTATTTT
>TRBV4-1|NA|TRBD1|TRBJ2-3
CASSRTGGTDTQYF
TGCGCCAGCAGCCGAACAGGGGGCACAGATACGCAGTATTTT
>TRBV11-2|NA|TRBD2|TRBJ2-3
CASSPATTSRYTDTQYF
TGTGCCAGCAGCCCCGCGACGACTAGCAGATACACAGATACGCAGTATTTT
>TRBV5-1|once|NA|TRBJ2-1
CASSPYTSPNEQFF
TGCGCCAGCAGCCCATATACTAGTCCCAATGAGCAGTTCTTC
>TRBV28|NA|NA|TRBJ1-1
CATETAEAFF
TGTGCCACCGAGACAGCTGAAGCTTTCTTT